The clone carrying this T cell receptor (beta chain) occurred once. Clones were sequenced by immunoSEQ multiplex PCR, and TCRdb holds only the in-frame ones, with some missing. This table has 90,000 to 100,000 clones, approximately 95% appearing once. Germline CDR1 and CDR2: SQVTM and ANQGSEA. The CDR3 consists of 13 residues. Trimming pared 4 bases from V and 2 bases from J, leaving 11 bases between. This sample was included in a study of technical replicates of blood from several donors. The sequenced sample consisted of T cells isolated from PBMCs. J is TRBJ1-1 and V is TRBV29-1; D is unclear. This clonotype was sampled from a human donor in good health. The CDR3, as DNA: TGCAGCGTTGGTGGGCAGCTCAACACTGAAGCTTTCTTT. This codes for CSVGGQLNTEAFF.